This T cell receptor (beta chain) comes out of a study of blood T cells in healthy people across ages. Germline loops: CDR1 SQVTM, CDR2 ANQGSEA. J was trimmed by 0 bases and V by 6 bases; bases with no gene match: 6. CDR3 length equals 16 residues. This clonotype was seen more than once but under ten times. Its antigen is unidentified. Study observations and caveats: A greater number of naive CD4+ cells and higher diversity distinguished long-lived donors from aged donors.

Then a second PCR, running roughly 7 to 11 cycles, was carried out with a sample-barcoded 5' primer and a J-beta primer mix. Every individual sample yielded 2.5 million or more paired-end reads (each containing CDR3). Each CDR3 protein is one row after TCRdb ran MiXCR on the 5' RACE reads. The table has about 1.4 million distinct CDR3 sequences, roughly 64% seen once. Donors ranged from about 6 to 90 years old and were healthy Caucasians in Russia. The rearrangement joins TRBV29-1 to TRBJ2-6; 9 bases are shared with TRBD1. The sequence derives from a man younger than 30 in good health. The source material was blood. CDR3 protein: CSVLGQGSSGANVLTF. The CDR3 coding sequence is TGCAGCGTACTGGGACAGGGCTCCTCTGGGGCCAACGTCCTGACTTTC. Looking up the rest from reference TRBV29-1 and TRBJ2-6 gives the full variable domain: SAVISQKPSRDICQRGTSLTIQCQVDSQVTMMFWYRQQPGQSLTLIATANQGSEATYESGFVIDKFPISRPNLTFSTLTVSNMSPEDSSIYLCSVLGQGSSGANVLTFGAGSRLTVL.